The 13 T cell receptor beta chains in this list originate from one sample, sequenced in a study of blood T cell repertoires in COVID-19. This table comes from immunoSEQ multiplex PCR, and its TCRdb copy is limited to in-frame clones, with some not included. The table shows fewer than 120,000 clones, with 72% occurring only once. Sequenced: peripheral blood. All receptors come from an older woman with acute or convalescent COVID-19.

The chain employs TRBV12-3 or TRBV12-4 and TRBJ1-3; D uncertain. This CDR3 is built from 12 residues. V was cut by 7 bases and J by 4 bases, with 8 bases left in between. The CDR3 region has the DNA TGTGCCAGCACCATCCAAGGAAACACCATATATTTT. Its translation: CASTIQGNTIYF.

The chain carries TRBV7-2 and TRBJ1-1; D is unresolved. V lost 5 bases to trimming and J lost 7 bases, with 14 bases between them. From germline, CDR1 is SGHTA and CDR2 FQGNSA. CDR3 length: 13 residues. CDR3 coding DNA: TGTGCCAGCAGCCACAATCGGGAGGTTGAAGCTTTCTTT. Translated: CASSHNREVEAFF.

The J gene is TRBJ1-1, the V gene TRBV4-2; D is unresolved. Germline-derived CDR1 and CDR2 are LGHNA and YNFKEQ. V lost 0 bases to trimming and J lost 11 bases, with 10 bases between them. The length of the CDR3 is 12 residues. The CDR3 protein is CASSQDEGTAFF. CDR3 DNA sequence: TGTGCCAGCAGCCAAGATGAGGGTACGGCTTTCTTT.

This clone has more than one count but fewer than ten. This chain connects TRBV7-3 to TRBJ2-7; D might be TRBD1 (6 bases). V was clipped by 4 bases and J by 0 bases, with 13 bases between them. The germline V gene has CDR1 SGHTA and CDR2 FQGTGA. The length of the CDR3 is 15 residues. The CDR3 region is CASSSQGGNSYEQYF. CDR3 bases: TGTGCCAGCAGCTCTCAAGGGGGAAACTCCTACGAGCAGTACTTC. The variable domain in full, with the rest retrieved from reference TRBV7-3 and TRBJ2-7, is GAGVSQTPSNKVTEKGKYVELRCDPISGHTALYWYRQSLGQGPEFLIYFQGTGAADDSGLPNDRFFAVRPEGSVSTLKIQRTERGDSAVYLCASSSQGGNSYEQYFGPGTRLTVT.

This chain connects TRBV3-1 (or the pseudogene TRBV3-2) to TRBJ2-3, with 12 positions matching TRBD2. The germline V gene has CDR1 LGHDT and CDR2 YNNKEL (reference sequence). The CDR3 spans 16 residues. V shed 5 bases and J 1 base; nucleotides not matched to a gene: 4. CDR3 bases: TGTGCCAGCAGCGCCCGACTAGCGGGGGGCACAGATACGCAGTATTTT. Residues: CASSARLAGGTDTQYF.

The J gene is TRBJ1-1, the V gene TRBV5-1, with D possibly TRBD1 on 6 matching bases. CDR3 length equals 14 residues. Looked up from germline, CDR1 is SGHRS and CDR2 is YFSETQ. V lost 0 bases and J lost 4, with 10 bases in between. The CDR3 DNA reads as TGCGCCAGCAGCTTGGCTCAGGGGAGCACTGAAGCTTTCTTT. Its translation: CASSLAQGSTEAFF.

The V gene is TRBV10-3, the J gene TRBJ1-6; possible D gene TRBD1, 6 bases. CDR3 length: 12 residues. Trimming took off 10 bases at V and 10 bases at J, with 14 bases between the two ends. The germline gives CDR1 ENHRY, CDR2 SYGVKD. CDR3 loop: CATRRTDSPLHF. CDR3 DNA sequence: TGTGCCACCCGACGGACAGACTCACCCCTCCACTTT.

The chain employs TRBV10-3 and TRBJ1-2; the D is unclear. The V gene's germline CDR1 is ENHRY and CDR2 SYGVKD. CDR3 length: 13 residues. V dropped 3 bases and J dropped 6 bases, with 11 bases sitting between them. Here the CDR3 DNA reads TGTGCCATCAGTGAATCACAGAGACATGGCTACACCTTC. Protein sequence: CAISESQRHGYTF.

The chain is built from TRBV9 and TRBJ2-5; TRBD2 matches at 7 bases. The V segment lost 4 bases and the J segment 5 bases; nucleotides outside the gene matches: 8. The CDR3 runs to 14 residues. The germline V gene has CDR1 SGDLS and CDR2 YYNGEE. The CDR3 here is CASSPYGRGETQYF. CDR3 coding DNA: TGTGCCAGCAGCCCCTATGGGAGGGGTGAGACCCAGTACTTC.

The CDR3 DNA follows: TGTGCCAGCAGTTCAGGGGGCGCCGTATTAGAGACCCAGTACTTC. Its translation: CASSSGGAVLETQYF. This chain connects TRBV27 to TRBJ2-5, with 8 positions matching TRBD1. CDR1 is MNHEY and CDR2 is SMNVEV in the germline V gene (reference sequence). This CDR3 contains 15 residues. The trim removed 4 bases at V and 4 bases at J, leaving 8 bases unmatched.

CDR3 sequence reads: CASSQTRQALNTEAFF. CDR3 DNA: TGTGCCAGCAGCCAGACGCGACAGGCGCTGAACACTGAAGCTTTCTTT. V is TRBV4-2 and J is TRBJ1-1; TRBD1 might be the D (6 bases). This CDR3 spans 16 amino acids. Trimming removed 3 bases from V and 0 bases from J, with 14 bases in between. Germline CDR1 reads LGHNA; CDR2 reads YNFKEQ.

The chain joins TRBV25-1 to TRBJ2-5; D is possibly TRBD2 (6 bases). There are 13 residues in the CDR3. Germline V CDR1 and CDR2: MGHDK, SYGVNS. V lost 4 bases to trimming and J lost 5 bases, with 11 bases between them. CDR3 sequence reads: CASSVSGRETQYF. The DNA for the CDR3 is TGTGCCAGCAGTGTTTCAGGGAGGGAGACCCAGTACTTC.

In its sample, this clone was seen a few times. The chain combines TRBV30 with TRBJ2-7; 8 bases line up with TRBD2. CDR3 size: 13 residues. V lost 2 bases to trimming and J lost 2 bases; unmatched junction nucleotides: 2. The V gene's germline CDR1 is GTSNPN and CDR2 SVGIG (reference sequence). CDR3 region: CAWSSGLAYEQYF. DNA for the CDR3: TGTGCCTGGAGTTCGGGACTAGCCTACGAGCAGTACTTC.